This TCR beta chain came from a study of T cells in Graves' hyperthyroidism and ophthalmopathy. General study points: With a median lead of about six months before onset, the model predicted ophthalmopathy.

On this clonotype: The antigen remains unidentified.

TCR beta CDR3 sequences were amplified from RNA transcripts. The study used the HTBI primer set for a first-round RT-PCR of the TCR CDR3. One entry per CDR3 protein results from TCRdb running MiXCR on the multiplex PCR reads. The sample consists of roughly 800,000 distinct CDR3 sequences, around 38% of them appearing once. Trimming cost V 4 bases and J 7 bases; bases outside gene matches: 8. This CDR3 region has 14 residues. Newly diagnosed hyperthyroidism, duration under 2 months, in patients aged 18 to 65. Sequencing used blood. The chain combines TRBV12-3 or TRBV12-4 with TRBJ1-2, with 8 positions matching TRBD1. The origin of this receptor is a man aged 18 to 29 with Graves' hyperthyroidism. The CDR3 nucleotides read TGTGCCAGCAGTTACCGACAGGGGATTCCTGGCTACACCTTC. Translation: CASSYRQGIPGYTF.